This record concerns one TCR beta chain sequence. What it binds is not known. Preparing the TCRbeta library involved the use of unique molecular identifiers. One entry per CDR3 protein, called by TCRdb with MiXCR from the PCR reads. The table records about 110,000 distinct CDR3 sequences, 5% to 8% of them present only once. The data are from a study of T-cell reconstitution after alpha-beta-depleted transplantation in children. Whole-study results and caveats: Several hundred graft clones that had expanded were reportedly the source of alpha-beta T cells about two months after transplant. Diversity of TCRbeta at day 60 was high in some patients, arising from surviving recipient T cells and thymic progenitors. One year post-transplant, T-cell counts and diversity were largely derived from T cells produced anew.

The V and J ends lost 4 bases and 0 bases, in that order; junction bases with no gene match: 1. The CDR3 spans 14 residues. CDR1 and CDR2 from the germline V gene are MNHEY and SMNVEV (reference sequence). The input for sequencing was PBMCs, mostly from graft donor cells, taken 360 days after TCRalphabeta/CD19-depleted stem cell transplant. The sequence derives from a male patient under 10 years old who had a stem cell transplant for acute lymphoblastic leukemia, so the T cells may come from the graft donor. The V and J genes are TRBV27 and TRBJ2-7, with 9 nucleotides matching TRBD1. CDR3: CASSWTGASYEQYF. In DNA, the CDR3 is TGTGCCAGCAGTTGGACAGGGGCCTCCTACGAGCAGTACTTC.